This T cell receptor beta chain was obtained from a study of blood T cell repertoires in COVID-19. Authors' processing steps: Amplification of reference gene primers provided the estimated nucleated cell counts. Data came from immunoSEQ multiplex PCR; TCRdb stores just in-frame clones and leaves some out. Clonal size and the V and J genes are those of that table, whereas D and trimming came from the DNA. The sample yields some 160,000 clones, approximately 92% seen once. The specimen sequenced was peripheral blood. This sequence originates from a woman aged 55-69 years with active COVID-19.

CDR3 DNA sequence: TGCAGCGTTGCACCGGGATCCACAGATACGCAGTATTTT. Its protein is CSVAPGSTDTQYF. The chain combines TRBV29-1 with TRBJ2-3; TRBD2 might be the D (5 bases). V was pared by 4 bases and J by 2 bases, with 10 bases between. Germline values: CDR1 SQVTM, CDR2 ANQGSEA. The CDR3 extends over 13 amino acids.